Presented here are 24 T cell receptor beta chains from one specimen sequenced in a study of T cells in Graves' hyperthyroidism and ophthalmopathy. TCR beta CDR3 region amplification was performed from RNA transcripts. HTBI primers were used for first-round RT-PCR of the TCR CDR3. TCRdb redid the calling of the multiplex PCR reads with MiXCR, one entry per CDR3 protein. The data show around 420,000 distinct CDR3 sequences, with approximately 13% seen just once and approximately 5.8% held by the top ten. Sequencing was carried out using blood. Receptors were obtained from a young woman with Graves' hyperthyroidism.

The CDR3 nucleotides read TGTGCCAGCAGCTTGCTCTGGACCGGGACTAGCGGGAGTCTGGCCTACAATGAGCAGTTCTTC. Protein sequence: CASSLLWTGTSGSLAYNEQFF. This chain joins TRBV5-6 and TRBJ2-1; 14 bases align to TRBD2. This CDR3 is 21 amino acids long. The V gene's germline CDR1 is SGHDT and CDR2 YYEEEE. The junction had 14 bases not matched to a gene; V was cut back by 1 base and J by 2 bases.

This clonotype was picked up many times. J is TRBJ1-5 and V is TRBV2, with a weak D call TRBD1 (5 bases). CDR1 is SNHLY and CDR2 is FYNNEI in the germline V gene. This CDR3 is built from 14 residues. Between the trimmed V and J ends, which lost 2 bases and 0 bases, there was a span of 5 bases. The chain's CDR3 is CASSERGSNQPQHF. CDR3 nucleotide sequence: TGTGCCAGCAGTGAAAGGGGTAGCAATCAGCCCCAGCATTTT.

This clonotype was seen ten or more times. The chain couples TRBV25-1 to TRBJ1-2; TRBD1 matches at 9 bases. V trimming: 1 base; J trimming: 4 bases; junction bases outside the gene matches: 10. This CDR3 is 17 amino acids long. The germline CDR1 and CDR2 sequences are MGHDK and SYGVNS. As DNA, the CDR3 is TGTGCCAGCAGTGAATCGGGGGACAGGGCGACCCTCTATGGCTACACCTTC. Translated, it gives CASSESGDRATLYGYTF.

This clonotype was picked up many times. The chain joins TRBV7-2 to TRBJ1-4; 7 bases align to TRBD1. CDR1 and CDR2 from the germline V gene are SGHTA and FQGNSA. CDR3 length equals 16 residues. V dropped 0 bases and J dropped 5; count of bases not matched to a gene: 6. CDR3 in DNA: TGTGCCAGCAGCTTAGCGAGATGGGACAGAAATGAAAAACTGTTTTTT. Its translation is CASSLARWDRNEKLFF.

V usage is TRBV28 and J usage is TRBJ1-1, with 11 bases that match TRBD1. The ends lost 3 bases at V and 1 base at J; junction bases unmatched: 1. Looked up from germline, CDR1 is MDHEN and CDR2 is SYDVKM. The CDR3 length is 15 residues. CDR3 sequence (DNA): TGTGCCAGCAGTTTGGGGACAGGGGGGAACACTGAAGCTTTCTTT. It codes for CASSLGTGGNTEAFF.

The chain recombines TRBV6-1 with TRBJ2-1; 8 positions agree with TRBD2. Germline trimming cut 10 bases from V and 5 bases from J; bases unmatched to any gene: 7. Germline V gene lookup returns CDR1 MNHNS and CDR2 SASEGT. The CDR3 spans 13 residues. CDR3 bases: TGTGCCACAAGCGGGAGAGTTGACAATGAGCAGTTCTTC. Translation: CATSGRVDNEQFF.

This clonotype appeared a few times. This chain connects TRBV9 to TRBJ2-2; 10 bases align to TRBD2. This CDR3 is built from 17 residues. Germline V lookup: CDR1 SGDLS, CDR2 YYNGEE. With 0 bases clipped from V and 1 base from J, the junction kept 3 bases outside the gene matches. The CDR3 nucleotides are TGTGCCAGCAGCGTAGGGGGACTAGCGCAGAACACCGGGGAGCTGTTTTTT. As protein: CASSVGGLAQNTGELFF.

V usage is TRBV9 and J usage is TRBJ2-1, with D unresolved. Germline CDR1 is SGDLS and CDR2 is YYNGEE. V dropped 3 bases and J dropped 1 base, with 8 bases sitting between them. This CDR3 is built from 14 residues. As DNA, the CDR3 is TGTGCCAGCAGCGCGGGCAGGTCCTACAATGAGCAGTTCTTC. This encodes CASSAGRSYNEQFF.

The CDR3 is CASSLSRHQPQHF. The CDR3, as DNA: TGTGCCAGCAGTTTATCCAGACATCAGCCCCAGCATTTT. The J gene is TRBJ1-5, the V gene TRBV27; no clear D. Trimming removed 0 bases at V and 5 bases at J, with 5 bases between. Germline V gives CDR1 MNHEY, CDR2 SMNVEV (reference sequence). The CDR3 runs 13 residues.

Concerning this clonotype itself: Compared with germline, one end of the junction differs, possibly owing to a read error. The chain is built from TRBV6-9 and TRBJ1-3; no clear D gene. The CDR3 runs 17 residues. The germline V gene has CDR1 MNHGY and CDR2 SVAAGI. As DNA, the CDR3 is TGTGCCAGCAGTTGGGGAGGAGACGGAGACTCTGGAAACGCCATATATTTT. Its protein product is CASSWGGDGDSGNAIYF.

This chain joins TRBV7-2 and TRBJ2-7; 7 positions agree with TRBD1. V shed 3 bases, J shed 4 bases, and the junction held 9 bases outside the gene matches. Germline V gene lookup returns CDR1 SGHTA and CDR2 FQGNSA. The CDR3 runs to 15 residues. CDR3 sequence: CASSFTGTEIYEQYF. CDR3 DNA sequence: TGTGCCAGCAGCTTCACGGGGACAGAGATTTACGAGCAGTACTTC.

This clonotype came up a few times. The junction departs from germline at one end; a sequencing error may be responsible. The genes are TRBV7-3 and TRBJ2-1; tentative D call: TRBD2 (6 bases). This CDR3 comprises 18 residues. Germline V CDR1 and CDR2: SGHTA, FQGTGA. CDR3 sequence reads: CVSSLFPTGRGSYNEQFF. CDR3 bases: TGTGTCAGCAGCTTATTCCCGACTGGGCGGGGTTCCTACAATGAGCAGTTCTTC.

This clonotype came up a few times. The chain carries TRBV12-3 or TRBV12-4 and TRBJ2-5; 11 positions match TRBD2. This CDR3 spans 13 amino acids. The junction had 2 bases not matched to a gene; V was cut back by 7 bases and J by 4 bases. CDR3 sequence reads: CASILAGGETQYF. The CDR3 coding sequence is TGTGCCAGCATCCTAGCGGGAGGAGAGACCCAGTACTTC.

The CDR3 region is CASSEEYNYGYTF. CDR3 coding DNA: TGTGCCAGTAGTGAGGAGTATAACTATGGCTACACCTTC. J is TRBJ1-2 and V is TRBV19; D is ambiguous. CDR3 length equals 13 residues. V was clipped by 5 bases and J by 1 base, with 8 bases between them. Per the germline V gene, CDR1 is LNHDA and CDR2 is SQIVND (reference sequence).

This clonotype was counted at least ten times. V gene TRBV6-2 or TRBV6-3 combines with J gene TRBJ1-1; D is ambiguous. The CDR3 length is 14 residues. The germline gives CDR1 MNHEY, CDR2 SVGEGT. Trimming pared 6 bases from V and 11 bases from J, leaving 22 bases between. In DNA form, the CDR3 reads TGTGCCAGCAGAGCGGTTTGGGCGGTCAAGGCTGCTTTCTTT. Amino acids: CASRAVWAVKAAFF.

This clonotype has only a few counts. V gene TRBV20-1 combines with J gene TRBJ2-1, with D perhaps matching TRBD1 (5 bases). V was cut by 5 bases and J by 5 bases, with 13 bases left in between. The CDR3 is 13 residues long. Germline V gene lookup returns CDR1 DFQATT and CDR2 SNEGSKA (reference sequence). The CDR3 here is CSARQGSNNEQFF. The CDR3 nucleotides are TGCAGTGCTCGGCAGGGTAGTAACAATGAGCAGTTCTTC.

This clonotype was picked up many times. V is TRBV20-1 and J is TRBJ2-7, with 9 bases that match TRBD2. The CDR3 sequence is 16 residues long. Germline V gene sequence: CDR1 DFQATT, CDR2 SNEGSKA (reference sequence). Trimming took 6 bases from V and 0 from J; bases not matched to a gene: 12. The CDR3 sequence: CSATASSGRSSYEQYF. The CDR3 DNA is TGCAGTGCCACCGCCTCGAGCGGGAGGAGCTCCTACGAGCAGTACTTC.

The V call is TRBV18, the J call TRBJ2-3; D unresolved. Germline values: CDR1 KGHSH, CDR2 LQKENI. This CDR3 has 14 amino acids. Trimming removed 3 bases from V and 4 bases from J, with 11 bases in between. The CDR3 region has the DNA TGTGCCAGCTCACCGACGGACGGCGCAGATACGCAGTATTTT. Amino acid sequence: CASSPTDGADTQYF.

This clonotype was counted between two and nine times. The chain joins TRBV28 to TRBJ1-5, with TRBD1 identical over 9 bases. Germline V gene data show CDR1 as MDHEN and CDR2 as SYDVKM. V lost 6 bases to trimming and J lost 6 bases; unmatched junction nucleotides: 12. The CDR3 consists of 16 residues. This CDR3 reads CASSLSGTGSFQPQHF. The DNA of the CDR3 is TGTGCCAGCAGCCTTTCCGGGACAGGGTCTTTTCAGCCCCAGCATTTT.

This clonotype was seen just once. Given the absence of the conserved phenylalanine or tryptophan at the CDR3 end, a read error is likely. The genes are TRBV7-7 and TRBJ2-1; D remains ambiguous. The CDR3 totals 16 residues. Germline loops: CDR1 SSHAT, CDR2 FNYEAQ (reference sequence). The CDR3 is CASSPLLRAVDNEQFC. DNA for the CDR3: TGTGCTAGCAGCCCGCTTCTTAGGGCGGTAGACAATGAGCAGTTCTGC.

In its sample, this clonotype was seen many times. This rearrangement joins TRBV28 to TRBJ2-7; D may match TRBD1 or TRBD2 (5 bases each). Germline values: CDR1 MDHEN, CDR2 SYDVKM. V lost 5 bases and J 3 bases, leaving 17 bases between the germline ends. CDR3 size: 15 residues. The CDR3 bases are TGTGCCAGCAGTCTTGGTGGGGGAACTATCTACGAGCAGTACTTC. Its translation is CASSLGGGTIYEQYF.

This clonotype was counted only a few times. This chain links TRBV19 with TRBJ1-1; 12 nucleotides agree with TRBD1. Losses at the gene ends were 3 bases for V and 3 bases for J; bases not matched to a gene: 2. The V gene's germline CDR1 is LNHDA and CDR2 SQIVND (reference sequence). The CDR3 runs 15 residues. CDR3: CASSMGQGAYTEAFF. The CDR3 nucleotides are TGTGCCAGTAGTATGGGACAGGGGGCGTACACTGAAGCTTTCTTT.

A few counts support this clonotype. CDR3 in amino acids: CASRSMRADYNEQFF. The CDR3 region has the DNA TGTGCCAGCAGGTCCATGAGAGCCGACTACAATGAGCAGTTCTTC. The gene calls are TRBV3-1 and TRBJ2-1; D unresolved. Germline CDR1 and CDR2: LGHDT and YNNKEL (reference sequence). This CDR3 spans 15 amino acids. Trimming left V 6 bases short and J 3 bases short, with 15 bases between.

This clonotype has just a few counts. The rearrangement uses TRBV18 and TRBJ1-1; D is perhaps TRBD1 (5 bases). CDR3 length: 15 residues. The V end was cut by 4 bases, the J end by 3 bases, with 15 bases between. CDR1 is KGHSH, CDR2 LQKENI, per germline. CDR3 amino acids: CASSLRQPRDTEAFF. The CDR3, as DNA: TGTGCCAGCTCACTGCGACAGCCGAGGGACACTGAAGCTTTCTTT.